This TCR beta chain originates from a study of T cell responses to AZD1222 COVID-19 vaccine. Study findings and constraints: Donors in the cohort were predominantly white British and more often female, and clonal diversity was possibly underestimated.

About this clone: The target antigen is unknown.

Sequencing used immunoSEQ multiplex PCR; TCRdb keeps in-frame clones, though not all of them. Of roughly 120,000 clones detected, 90% to 95% appear once; the ten largest clones hold over 2.5%. V was trimmed by 1 base and J by 4 bases, leaving 11 bases between them. CDR1 is SGHNT, CDR2 YENEEA, per germline. The CDR3 runs 15 residues. Sequences were derived from peripheral blood, sampled on day 0 of AZD1222 vaccination. The clonotype comes from an adult in good health. The gene calls are TRBV11-3 and TRBJ2-1; no firm D call. CDR3 DNA: TGTGCCAGCAGCTTAGGGAACACCCTATACAATGAGCAGTTCTTC. It encodes CASSLGNTLYNEQFF.